These T cell receptor beta chains were read from a single sample in a study of T cell repertoires in cytomegalovirus infection. TCRdb reprocessed the reads via MiXCR and lists one record per CDR3 protein. This sample carries about 68,000 distinct CDR3 sequences, approximately 22% of them seen once, and the ten largest clones take over 70%. No antigen has been assigned to these receptors. Material: PBMCs, sequenced either directly or after in vitro stimulation (not recorded which). The source is a human donor in good health (CMV status not recorded). Some clones in this sample may be carry-over from other donors' samples. Each CDR3 is given with its conserved first and last residue. The D gene is left open where the match is weak. Size tells how often a clone was seen (once, few, many) or the class of an expanded clone, and some rows leave it out.

J gene	D gene	clone size	V gene	CDR3 length	CDR3 DNA	CDR3 protein
TRBJ1-2	TRBD1	many	TRBV7-2	15	TGTGCCAGCAGCTTCGGACAGGAGCACAATTCTGGCTACACCTTC	CASSFGQEHNSGYTF
TRBJ1-5	.	.	TRBV19	18	TGTGCCAGTAGTATAGATCGGTCGACCGAAACCTTCAATCAGCCCCAGCATTTT	CASSIDRSTETFNQPQHF
TRBJ2-1	.	few	TRBV6-2/TRBV6-3	11	TGTGCCAGCAGTGAACCTATCGCTCAGTTCTTC	CASSEPIAQFF
TRBJ1-1	TRBD1	.	TRBV7-8	15	TGTGCCAGCCATTTTACGAGACAGGGGGGCACTGAAGCTTTCTTT	CASHFTRQGGTEAFF
TRBJ2-3	TRBD1	few	TRBV6-2/TRBV6-3	15	TGTGCCAGCAGCCGCCTAGGGGGCCCGGAAGATACGCAGTATTTT	CASSRLGGPEDTQYF
TRBJ2-1	.	few	TRBV27	12	TGTGCCAGCAGTCCAAACGTGGTTGAGCAGTTCTTC	CASSPNVVEQFF
TRBJ2-1	TRBD1	.	TRBV6-6	15	TGTGCCAGCAGTGACAGGGGGATCTCCTACAATGAGCAGTTCTTC	CASSDRGISYNEQFF
TRBJ1-2	TRBD1	few	TRBV6-1	14	TGTGCCAGCAGTGGGGGGACAGGGGTTTTTGGCTACACCTTC	CASSGGTGVFGYTF
TRBJ2-3	.	many	TRBV7-9	15	TGTGCCAGCAGCCAAACTAACCCAATCACAGATACGCAGTATTTT	CASSQTNPITDTQYF
TRBJ1-1	TRBD1	.	TRBV9	15	TGTGCCAGCAGACCCCAGGGGGCGATGGGAACTGAAGCTTTCTTT	CASRPQGAMGTEAFF
TRBJ1-1	.	.	TRBV6-1	17	TGTGCCAGCAGTGAAGCGGATACGACACTCCGAAGGACTGAAGCTTTCTTT	CASSEADTTLRRTEAFF
TRBJ2-7	TRBD2	.	TRBV12-3/TRBV12-4	14	TGTGCCAGCACCGGACTAGCGGGAGTAGGTGAGCAGTACTTC	CASTGLAGVGEQYF
TRBJ2-5	.	.	TRBV2	10	TGTGCCAGCAGGTCGAAGACCCAGTACTTC	CASRSKTQYF
TRBJ2-4	.	.	TRBV12-3/TRBV12-4	14	TGTGCCAGCAGTTTGTCAGGGGCCGAAAACATTCAGTACTTC	CASSLSGAENIQYF
TRBJ2-7	.	.	TRBV20-1	15	TGCAGTGCTAGGGGGGTCTTGGGCTGGAGTTACGAGCAGTACTTC	CSARGVLGWSYEQYF
TRBJ2-7	.	.	TRBV18	14	TGTGCCAGCTCACCTATTAAGGGTGTGCACGAGCAGTACTTC	CASSPIKGVHEQYF
TRBJ2-1	.	many	TRBV7-8	15	TGTGCCAGCAGCTTAATCCCAGGGCAAGGCAATGAGCAGTTCTTC	CASSLIPGQGNEQFF
TRBJ2-3	.	.	TRBV7-7	16	TGTGCTAGCAGCTTAGGGGCCGGGCTACGGGGGGATACGCAGTATTTT	CASSLGAGLRGDTQYF
TRBJ2-7	.	many	TRBV7-9	15	TGTGCCAGCAGCCCCCCGGGATTTAGCTCCTACGAGCAGTACTTC	CASSPPGFSSYEQYF
TRBJ1-1	TRBD1	.	TRBV11-2	13	TGTGCCAGCAGCACAAGGACAGGATCTGAAGCTTTCTTT	CASSTRTGSEAFF
TRBJ1-1	.	few	TRBV28	14	TGTGCCAGCAGTTCCGGACCCCTGAACACTGAAGCTTTCTTT	CASSSGPLNTEAFF
TRBJ2-7	TRBD2	.	TRBV11-2	17	TGTGCCAGCAGCTTAACTAGCGGGAGTATGACTTCCTACGAGCAGTACTTC	CASSLTSGSMTSYEQYF
TRBJ2-1	TRBD2	.	TRBV20-1	14	TGCAGTGCTCTTAGCGGGAGGGACTACAATGAGCAGTTCTTC	CSALSGRDYNEQFF
TRBJ1-2	.	few	TRBV28	12	TGTGCCAGCAGTTTATTGAGCTATGGCTACACCTTC	CASSLLSYGYTF
TRBJ2-3	TRBD2	.	TRBV7-3	16	TGTGCCAGCAGCTTAAGTCTAGCGGGAGCCACAGATACGCAGTATTTT	CASSLSLAGATDTQYF
TRBJ2-2	.	few	TRBV7-2	17	TGTGCCAGCAGCTTAGGTGGCGGGAATCGCGGCACCGGGGAGCTGTTTTTT	CASSLGGGNRGTGELFF
TRBJ2-2	TRBD2	few	TRBV5-6	15	TGTGCCAGCAGCGGGGGGGGAGGGGACACCGGGGAGCTGTTTTTT	CASSGGGGDTGELFF
TRBJ1-2	.	.	TRBV30	12	TGTGCCTGGAGTGCCGGGAGACGGGGCTACACCTTC	CAWSAGRRGYTF
TRBJ2-5	.	few	TRBV6-1	14	TGTGCCAGCAGTTTCGACTGGGGGGTGGAGACCCAGTACTTC	CASSFDWGVETQYF
TRBJ1-2	.	few	TRBV6-2/TRBV6-3	14	TGTGCCAGCAGACTCACAGGCGGCTTCTATGGCTACACCTTC	CASRLTGGFYGYTF